Listed below are T cell receptor beta chains from one sample, sequenced in a study of blood T cell repertoires in COVID-19. This table comes from immunoSEQ multiplex PCR, and its TCRdb copy is limited to in-frame clones, with some not included. The sample records 120,000 or so clones, 70% to 85% being singletons. The specimen was peripheral blood. The receptors stem from a woman between 65 and 79 years old with acute or convalescent COVID-19. The CDR3 runs from the conserved cysteine through the conserved F or W. Fields, in order: J gene, clone size, CDR3 length, V gene, D gene, CDR3 DNA, CDR3 protein. A D gene is named only where the DNA matches it firmly. The listing skips clone size in some rows; elsewhere it reads once, few, many or a size class.

j_gene: TRBJ1-5
abundance: NA
len: 14
v_gene: TRBV6-2/TRBV6-3
d_gene: NA
CDR3nt: TGTGCCAGCAGTTACCAACAGGGAAACCAGCCCCAGCATTTT
CDR3aa: CASSYQQGNQPQHF

j_gene: TRBJ1-2
abundance: NA
len: 14
v_gene: TRBV28
d_gene: NA
CDR3nt: TGTGCCAGCATTATGGGCAGGGGAGAGTATGGCTACACCTTC
CDR3aa: CASIMGRGEYGYTF

j_gene: TRBJ1-2
abundance: NA
len: 12
v_gene: TRBV12-3/TRBV12-4
d_gene: NA
CDR3nt: TGTGCCAGCACCGAACGTGGGGGCGGCTACACCTTC
CDR3aa: CASTERGGGYTF

j_gene: TRBJ1-3
abundance: once
len: 16
v_gene: TRBV19
d_gene: TRBD1
CDR3nt: TGTGCCAGTAGTATGGGACAGGGTAGGTCTGGAAACACCATATATTTT
CDR3aa: CASSMGQGRSGNTIYF

j_gene: TRBJ2-1
abundance: NA
len: 13
v_gene: TRBV9
d_gene: NA
CDR3nt: TGTGCCAGCAGCGTAGTACCCCAGCGGGAGCAGTTCTTC
CDR3aa: CASSVVPQREQFF

j_gene: TRBJ1-5
abundance: NA
len: 16
v_gene: TRBV4-3
d_gene: NA
CDR3nt: TGCGCCAGCAGCCAAGAGTGGGGGGGGCAAAATCAGCCCCAGCATTTT
CDR3aa: CASSQEWGGQNQPQHF

j_gene: TRBJ2-5
abundance: NA
len: 15
v_gene: TRBV7-6
d_gene: TRBD1
CDR3nt: TGTGCCAGCAGCTTAGGACAGGGGCGAGAAGAGACCCAGTACTTC
CDR3aa: CASSLGQGREETQYF

j_gene: TRBJ1-1
abundance: NA
len: 14
v_gene: TRBV2
d_gene: NA
CDR3nt: TGTGCCAGCAGTAAGGACAGCTACCACTTTGAAGCTTTCTTT
CDR3aa: CASSKDSYHFEAFF

j_gene: TRBJ2-3
abundance: NA
len: 11
v_gene: TRBV19
d_gene: NA
CDR3nt: TGTGCCAGTAGTGCAGGGGATACGCAGTATTTT
CDR3aa: CASSAGDTQYF

j_gene: TRBJ2-6
abundance: many
len: 17
v_gene: TRBV5-4
d_gene: NA
CDR3nt: TGTGCCAGCAGCTTGCCAACAAAAACCCATGGGGCCAACGTCCTGACTTTC
CDR3aa: CASSLPTKTHGANVLTF

j_gene: TRBJ1-1
abundance: NA
len: 14
v_gene: TRBV11-1
d_gene: NA
CDR3nt: TGTGCCAGCAGCTTACCCTTTGTGAACACTGAAGCTTTCTTT
CDR3aa: CASSLPFVNTEAFF

j_gene: TRBJ1-3
abundance: NA
len: 15
v_gene: TRBV11-2
d_gene: TRBD1
CDR3nt: TGTGCCAGCAGCTCGAGACAACAGGGGGCAGACACCATATATTTT
CDR3aa: CASSSRQQGADTIYF

j_gene: TRBJ2-5
abundance: NA
len: 15
v_gene: TRBV6-2/TRBV6-3
d_gene: NA
CDR3nt: TGTGCCAGCAGTTACTCTCGGAGACCCCAAGAGACCCAGTACTTC
CDR3aa: CASSYSRRPQETQYF

j_gene: TRBJ1-6
abundance: NA
len: 14
v_gene: TRBV5-4
d_gene: TRBD1
CDR3nt: TGTGCCAGCAGCAACCGACAGGGCAATTCACCCCTCCACTTT
CDR3aa: CASSNRQGNSPLHF

j_gene: TRBJ1-1
abundance: NA
len: 13
v_gene: TRBV30
d_gene: TRBD1
CDR3nt: TGTGCCTGGAGTGCGGACAGGGGGACTGAAGCTTTCTTT
CDR3aa: CAWSADRGTEAFF

j_gene: TRBJ1-4
abundance: NA
len: 13
v_gene: TRBV15
d_gene: NA
CDR3nt: TGTGCCACCAGCACTGAAGGGAGGGAGAGACTGTTTTTT
CDR3aa: CATSTEGRERLFF

j_gene: TRBJ1-2
abundance: NA
len: 13
v_gene: TRBV7-2
d_gene: TRBD1
CDR3nt: TGTGCCAGCAGCCCGGACAGGGTCTATGGCTACACCTTC
CDR3aa: CASSPDRVYGYTF

j_gene: TRBJ1-1
abundance: NA
len: 12
v_gene: TRBV10-3
d_gene: NA
CDR3nt: TGTGCCATCAGTGCAGAGGGCACTGAAGCTTTCTTT
CDR3aa: CAISAEGTEAFF

j_gene: TRBJ1-5
abundance: NA
len: 15
v_gene: TRBV2
d_gene: TRBD1
CDR3nt: TGTGCCAGCTCCGGGACAGGGCTCGGCAATCAGCCCCAGCATTTT
CDR3aa: CASSGTGLGNQPQHF

j_gene: TRBJ2-6
abundance: once
len: 14
v_gene: TRBV3-1/TRBV3-2
d_gene: NA
CDR3nt: TGTGCCAGCAGTATAGGGGTCGGGGCCAACGTCCTGACTTTC
CDR3aa: CASSIGVGANVLTF

j_gene: TRBJ1-2
abundance: NA
len: 11
v_gene: TRBV12-3/TRBV12-4
d_gene: NA
CDR3nt: TGTGCCAGCAGTTTTTCGGTTGGCTACACCTTC
CDR3aa: CASSFSVGYTF

j_gene: TRBJ2-7
abundance: NA
len: 14
v_gene: TRBV18
d_gene: TRBD1
CDR3nt: TGTGCCAGCTCACCAGGGACAGGGCGTTTTGTGCAGTACTTC
CDR3aa: CASSPGTGRFVQYF

j_gene: TRBJ1-2
abundance: NA
len: 12
v_gene: TRBV5-4
d_gene: NA
CDR3nt: TGTGCCAGCAGCTTCCCGCAGGGTGGCTACACCTTC
CDR3aa: CASSFPQGGYTF

j_gene: TRBJ2-3
abundance: NA
len: 14
v_gene: TRBV3-1/TRBV3-2
d_gene: TRBD2
CDR3nt: TGTGCCAGCAGCCAAGAAGCGGGGACAGATACGCAGTATTTT
CDR3aa: CASSQEAGTDTQYF

j_gene: TRBJ2-7
abundance: NA
len: 15
v_gene: TRBV7-2
d_gene: NA
CDR3nt: TGTGCCAGCAGCCCCCGCCAAAGGGCGGGCTACGAGCAGTACTTC
CDR3aa: CASSPRQRAGYEQYF

j_gene: TRBJ1-1
abundance: few
len: 14
v_gene: TRBV7-9
d_gene: NA
CDR3nt: TGTGCCAGCAGCCTACCAGACACCTACACTGAAGCTTTCTTT
CDR3aa: CASSLPDTYTEAFF

j_gene: TRBJ1-3
abundance: NA
len: 11
v_gene: TRBV12-3/TRBV12-4
d_gene: NA
CDR3nt: TGTGCCGGTACTTCAGGAAACACCATATATTTT
CDR3aa: CAGTSGNTIYF

j_gene: TRBJ1-1
abundance: NA
len: 15
v_gene: TRBV15
d_gene: NA
CDR3nt: TGTGCCACCAGCAGAGAGGGGGCTGCGGACACTGAAGCTTTCTTT
CDR3aa: CATSREGAADTEAFF

j_gene: TRBJ1-2
abundance: NA
len: 13
v_gene: TRBV10-1
d_gene: NA
CDR3nt: TGCGCCAGCAGTGAATCCGGAGGCTATGGCTACACCTTC
CDR3aa: CASSESGGYGYTF

j_gene: TRBJ1-5
abundance: NA
len: 15
v_gene: TRBV21-1
d_gene: NA
CDR3nt: TGTGCCAGCAGCAAAGGGGGGCGGGAGAATCAGCCCCAGCATTTT
CDR3aa: CASSKGGRENQPQHF

j_gene: TRBJ2-7
abundance: NA
len: 15
v_gene: TRBV11-2
d_gene: NA
CDR3nt: TGTGCCAGCAGCTCCCAGGGGGGAAGTCTCTACGAGCAGTACTTC
CDR3aa: CASSSQGGSLYEQYF

j_gene: TRBJ2-3
abundance: NA
len: 14
v_gene: TRBV4-3
d_gene: NA
CDR3nt: TGCGCCAGCAGCCCCAAGGACATCACAGATACGCAGTATTTT
CDR3aa: CASSPKDITDTQYF

j_gene: TRBJ1-2
abundance: NA
len: 15
v_gene: TRBV5-1
d_gene: NA
CDR3nt: TGCGCCAGCAGCTTGGCCACAGGGATTAACTATGGCTACACCTTC
CDR3aa: CASSLATGINYGYTF

j_gene: TRBJ2-5
abundance: NA
len: 13
v_gene: TRBV6-5
d_gene: TRBD2
CDR3nt: TGTGCCAGCAGAAGAGCGGGGGGAGAGACCCAGTACTTC
CDR3aa: CASRRAGGETQYF

j_gene: TRBJ1-6
abundance: NA
len: 16
v_gene: TRBV3-1/TRBV3-2
d_gene: NA
CDR3nt: TGTGCCAGCAGCCGCAGGGTAGTCTCCTATAATTCACCCCTCCACTTT
CDR3aa: CASSRRVVSYNSPLHF

j_gene: TRBJ2-7
abundance: NA
len: 15
v_gene: TRBV9
d_gene: TRBD2
CDR3nt: TGTGCCAGTACTCCGGGGGGGGAGGCGTACTACGAGCAGTACTTC
CDR3aa: CASTPGGEAYYEQYF

j_gene: TRBJ1-2
abundance: few
len: 14
v_gene: TRBV3-1/TRBV3-2
d_gene: NA
CDR3nt: TGTGCCAGCAGCCGAGGAGGGGAGGGCTATGGCTACACCTTC
CDR3aa: CASSRGGEGYGYTF

j_gene: TRBJ2-7
abundance: NA
len: 19
v_gene: TRBV21-1
d_gene: NA
CDR3nt: TGTGCCAGCAGCAAACAATCAAAAAACCGGACAGGCGGCGGGTGCGAGCAGTACTTC
CDR3aa: CASSKQSKNRTGGGCEQYF

j_gene: TRBJ1-2
abundance: NA
len: 15
v_gene: TRBV9
d_gene: NA
CDR3nt: TGTGCCAGCACCCCGACCGCCGGGGTCGAGTATGGCTACACCTTC
CDR3aa: CASTPTAGVEYGYTF

j_gene: TRBJ2-2
abundance: NA
len: 14
v_gene: TRBV7-3
d_gene: TRBD2
CDR3nt: TGTGCCAGCAGCCGGGGGGGCAGCACCGGGGAGCTGTTTTTT
CDR3aa: CASSRGGSTGELFF

j_gene: TRBJ2-1
abundance: NA
len: 17
v_gene: TRBV11-3
d_gene: NA
CDR3nt: TGTGCCAGCAGCTTAGTATTTGCGGCCCGGGGGAACAATGAGCAGTTCTTC
CDR3aa: CASSLVFAARGNNEQFF

j_gene: TRBJ1-1
abundance: NA
len: 15
v_gene: TRBV11-3
d_gene: NA
CDR3nt: TGTGCCAGCAGCTTAGTTAGTGGAGGAGACACTGAAGCTTTCTTT
CDR3aa: CASSLVSGGDTEAFF

j_gene: TRBJ2-7
abundance: NA
len: 16
v_gene: TRBV6-2/TRBV6-3
d_gene: NA
CDR3nt: TGTGCCAGCAGTTCGGTTAGTAGGAGGGTATCCTACGAGCAGTACTTC
CDR3aa: CASSSVSRRVSYEQYF

j_gene: TRBJ2-3
abundance: NA
len: 14
v_gene: TRBV28
d_gene: TRBD1
CDR3nt: TGTGCCAGCACGACAGGGGCGGCGGCGGATACGCAGTATTTT
CDR3aa: CASTTGAAADTQYF

j_gene: TRBJ1-2
abundance: NA
len: 14
v_gene: TRBV19
d_gene: TRBD1
CDR3nt: TGTGCCAGTAGTATAGTGGAGGGGGCGTCTGGCTACACCTTC
CDR3aa: CASSIVEGASGYTF